Shown below are 15 T cell receptor beta chains from a single sample sequenced in a study of T cells in Graves' hyperthyroidism and ophthalmopathy. TCR beta CDR3 sequences were amplified from RNA transcripts. During a first-round RT-PCR of the TCR CDR3, the HTBI primer set was used. TCRdb passed the multiplex PCR reads through MiXCR, listing each CDR3 protein once. The sample lists roughly 380,000 distinct CDR3 sequences; roughly 14% were seen once. What was sequenced was blood. These receptors were taken from a man aged 25-45 years with Graves' hyperthyroidism that later progressed to Graves' ophthalmopathy.

The sample holds a few counts of this clonotype. The chain couples TRBV28 to TRBJ2-5, with D hard to call. Germline V gene sequence: CDR1 MDHEN, CDR2 SYDVKM. Deletions cut 7 bases from V and 4 bases from J, with 10 bases between. This CDR3 is 12 amino acids long. The chain's CDR3 is CASTSLGETQYF. The CDR3 coding sequence is TGTGCCAGCACTTCCTTGGGAGAGACCCAGTACTTC.

This clonotype was detected ten times or more. This chain joins TRBV6-5 and TRBJ1-2; D is perhaps TRBD1 (5 bases). V lost 2 bases and J lost 1, with 11 bases in between. From germline, CDR1 is MNHEY and CDR2 SVGAGI. This CDR3 spans 15 amino acids. CDR3 sequence reads: CASSYGAGSNYGYTF. The CDR3 DNA is TGTGCCAGCAGTTACGGGGCAGGAAGTAACTATGGCTACACCTTC.

About this clonotype itself: With a much larger clone just one base away, this may be a read error. The V gene is TRBV10-2, the J gene TRBJ1-6; D unclear. Germline V gene sequence: CDR1 WSHSY, CDR2 SAAADI. V was trimmed by 4 bases and J by 12 bases, leaving 10 bases between them. The CDR3 is 12 residues long. The CDR3 nucleotides are TGCGCCAGCAGTGGGTCGGTGGGACCCCTCCACTTT. Translating gives CASSGSVGPLHF.

This chain links TRBV5-1 with TRBJ1-1; tentatively, D is TRBD1 (5 bases). Germline V CDR1 and CDR2: SGHRS, YFSETQ. The CDR3 loop spans 16 amino acids. Trimming stripped 5 bases from V and 0 bases from J, with 17 bases between. Written as DNA, the CDR3 is TGCGCCAGCAGACGGTGGGACGGTATCCTGAACACTGAAGCTTTCTTT. This sequence encodes CASRRWDGILNTEAFF.

In the case of this clonotype: Since a much larger clone is just one base distant, this may be a read error. The chain couples TRBV6-1 to TRBJ2-5, with 13 bases lining up with TRBD2. Per the germline V gene, CDR1 is MNHNS and CDR2 is SASEGT. The CDR3 covers 16 residues. V was pared by 6 bases and J by 4 bases, with 8 bases of the junction left unmatched. The CDR3 DNA sequence: TGTGCCAGCAGACGACGGGGACTAGCGGGGAGAGAGACCCAGTACTTC. Translated, it gives CASRRRGLAGRETQYF.

This clonotype was recorded at least ten times. The chain carries TRBV18 and TRBJ2-5; D gene unclear. Looked up from germline, CDR1 is KGHSH and CDR2 is LQKENI. V lost 5 bases and J 6 bases, leaving 19 bases between the germline ends. The CDR3 sequence is 15 residues long. This chain's CDR3 is CASSTIERNRKTQYF. The CDR3 DNA reads TGTGCCAGCTCAACTATTGAGAGAAATAGGAAGACCCAGTACTTC.

This clonotype was observed at least ten times. The V call is TRBV5-1, the J call TRBJ1-2; 9 bases agree with TRBD1. This CDR3 region has 14 residues. The germline gives CDR1 SGHRS, CDR2 YFSETQ. With 2 bases clipped from V and 8 bases from J, the junction kept 7 bases outside the gene matches. CDR3: CASSLAGTGIGYTF. CDR3 DNA: TGCGCCAGCAGCTTAGCCGGGACAGGGATCGGCTACACCTTC.

This clonotype was recorded at least ten times. The chain uses TRBV7-2 and TRBJ2-7; 13 positions agree with TRBD2. Germline assignment: CDR1 SGHTA and CDR2 FQGNSA. Trimming at V came to 5 bases and at J to 2 bases, leaving 9 bases not matched to a gene. The CDR3 has 17 residues. The CDR3 region is CASSALRTSGGTYEQYF. CDR3 DNA sequence: TGTGCCAGCAGCGCTCTTAGGACTAGCGGGGGCACCTACGAGCAGTACTTC.

The V and J genes are TRBV6-1 and TRBJ1-5; D remains ambiguous. The germline V gene encodes CDR1 MNHNS and CDR2 SASEGT. The CDR3 is 15 residues long. The V gene lost 0 bases and the J gene lost 9 bases, with 15 bases spanning the gap. CDR3 DNA: TGTGCCAGCAGTGAAGCGCTGACCGGATCACGGCCCCAGCATTTT. Protein sequence: CASSEALTGSRPQHF.

V gene TRBV7-9 combines with J gene TRBJ2-3, with D possibly being TRBD1 (5 bases). V lost 2 bases and J 5 bases, leaving 14 bases between the germline ends. CDR3 size: 15 residues. Germline V gene lookup returns CDR1 SEHNR and CDR2 FQNEAQ (reference sequence). The CDR3 here is CASSLSQGVGDTQYF. The CDR3 DNA sequence: TGTGCCAGCAGCTTAAGCCAGGGCGTCGGAGATACGCAGTATTTT.

This clonotype was seen repeatedly, ten times or more. The V call is TRBV6-1, the J call TRBJ2-7, with a possible D match to TRBD2 (5 bases). Germline V lookup: CDR1 MNHNS, CDR2 SASEGT. The CDR3 is made up of 14 amino acids. The V end was cut by 6 bases, the J end by 3 bases, with 15 bases between. The CDR3 DNA reads as TGTGCCAGCAGATTCGACACGGGATACTACGAGCAGTACTTC. Translated, it gives CASRFDTGYYEQYF.

This clonotype was counted between two and nine times. The chain links TRBV18 to TRBJ2-3; the D gene is possibly TRBD1 (6 bases). This CDR3 comprises 13 residues. CDR1 is KGHSH, CDR2 LQKENI, per germline. The germline V and J ends were trimmed by 7 bases and 4 bases, with 12 bases remaining between them. DNA for the CDR3: TGTGCCAGCTACGAAACAGGGCCAGATACGCAGTATTTT. This sequence encodes CASYETGPDTQYF.

The J gene is TRBJ1-3, the V gene TRBV20-1; 8 bases line up with TRBD1. CDR3 length equals 14 residues. With V trimmed by 3 bases and J by 4 bases, 5 bases remained unmatched. Germline V CDR1 and CDR2: DFQATT, SNEGSKA (reference sequence). In DNA form, the CDR3 reads TGCAGTGCTAGGGGGACAGGCGAGGGAAACACCATATATTTT. The encoded protein is CSARGTGEGNTIYF.

This clonotype has a count of ten or more. CDR3 DNA: TGTGCCAGCAGTTACCGGGGCGGGAACCCGGGAGAGCAGTACTTC. This translates into CASSYRGGNPGEQYF. The V call is TRBV28, the J call TRBJ2-7; TRBD2 might be the D (6 bases). CDR3 length: 15 amino acids. With 4 bases removed from V and 7 bases from J, the gap between germline ends came to 20 bases. The germline V gene encodes CDR1 MDHEN and CDR2 SYDVKM.

This clonotype was detected many times. The chain combines TRBV7-9 with TRBJ1-1; D remains ambiguous. The CDR3 covers 15 residues. Germline V gene lookup returns CDR1 SEHNR and CDR2 FQNEAQ (reference sequence). Trimming left V 5 bases short and J 1 base short, with 14 bases between. The CDR3 sequence: CASSPSRTGNTEAFF. Here the CDR3 DNA reads TGTGCCAGCAGCCCATCCCGAACGGGGAACACTGAAGCTTTCTTT. Combining the CDR3 with reference TRBV7-9 and TRBJ1-1 gives the whole variable domain DTGVSQNPRHKITKRGQNVTFRCDPISEHNRLYWYRQTLGQGPEFLTYFQNEAQLEKSRLLSDRFSAERPKGSFSTLEIQRTEQGDSAMYLCASSPSRTGNTEAFFGQGTRLTVV.